This T cell receptor beta chain was sequenced for a study of early T cells in non-severe SARS-CoV-2 infection. The overall study: Sequencing input comprised bulk RNA from unsorted whole blood; chain pairing was not available. Study results and caveats: VDJdb-based matching was biased toward anti-spike CD8 responses and missed private and CD4 specificities.

A few counts support this clonotype. Antigen specificity is unknown. Germline loops: CDR1 MDHEN, CDR2 SYDVKM. CDR3 length: 14 residues. V was shortened by 5 bases and J by 0 bases, with 10 bases between the two germline ends. Individually, cDNA molecules had unique molecular identifiers attached to them. MiXCR was run by TCRdb on the 5' RACE reads, yielding one entry per CDR3 protein. The data hold about 39,000 distinct CDR3 sequences, with roughly 7.3% observed a single time. Sequenced: whole blood. The clonotype was recovered from an adult who was a healthcare worker with PCR-confirmed SARS-CoV-2 infection or an uninfected control (not recorded which). The J gene is TRBJ1-1, the V gene TRBV28; D is uncertain. CDR3 sequence: CASSPTKMNTEAFF. DNA of the CDR3: TGTGCCAGCAGTCCGACCAAGATGAACACTGAAGCTTTCTTT.